This T cell receptor beta chain was retrieved from a study of blood T cells in healthy people across ages. V lost 11 bases, J lost 0 bases, and 20 bases stayed unmatched. The CDR3 is made up of 18 amino acids. A sample-barcoded 5' primer and a J-beta primer mix were used in a second PCR of roughly 6 to 11 cycles. TCRdb itself ran the 5' RACE reads through MiXCR, one entry per CDR3 protein. This table has some 1.5 million distinct CDR3 sequences, over 25% appearing once. V gene TRBV12-3 or TRBV12-4 combines with J gene TRBJ2-3, with 7 positions matching TRBD2. The sequence came from a woman in her 30s in good health. What was sequenced was blood. CDR3 bases: TGTGCCTGCCATCTCGGGGGGAGGCTTATTACTAGCACAGATACGCAGTATTTT. Translating it yields CACHLGGRLITSTDTQYF.